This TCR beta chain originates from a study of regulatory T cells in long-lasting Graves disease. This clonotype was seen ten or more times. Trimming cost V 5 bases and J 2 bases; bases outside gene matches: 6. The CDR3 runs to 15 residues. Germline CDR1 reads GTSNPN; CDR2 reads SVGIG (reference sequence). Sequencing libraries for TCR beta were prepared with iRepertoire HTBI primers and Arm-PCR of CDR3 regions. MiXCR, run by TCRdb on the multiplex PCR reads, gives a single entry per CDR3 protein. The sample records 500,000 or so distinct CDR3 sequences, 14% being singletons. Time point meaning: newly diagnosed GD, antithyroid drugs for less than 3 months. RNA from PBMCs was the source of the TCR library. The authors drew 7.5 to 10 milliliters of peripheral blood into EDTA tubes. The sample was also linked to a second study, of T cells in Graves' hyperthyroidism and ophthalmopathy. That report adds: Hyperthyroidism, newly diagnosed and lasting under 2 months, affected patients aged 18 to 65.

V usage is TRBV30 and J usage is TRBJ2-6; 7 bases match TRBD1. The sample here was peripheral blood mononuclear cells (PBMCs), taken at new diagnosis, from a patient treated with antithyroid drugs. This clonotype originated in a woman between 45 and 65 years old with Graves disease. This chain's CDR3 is CAWRQGVAGANVLTF. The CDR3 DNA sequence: TGTGCCTGGCGACAGGGAGTCGCTGGGGCCAACGTCCTGACTTTC.